The clone carrying this T cell receptor beta chain was detected a few times. Antigen specificity is unknown. TCRdb's copy holds only in-frame clones and misses some; the assay was immunoSEQ multiplex PCR. The sample contains about 59,000 clones, 80% to 90% of which appear only once. These data come from a study of T cells in localized non-small cell lung cancer. Study conclusions and caveats: A higher density of T cells in blood coincided with extended overall survival. Uninvolved adjacent lung showed higher T cell clonality than tumor. For the top 100 tumor clones, a median roughly 55 also appeared in adjacent lung. One tumor region alone was sequenced, and heterogeneity therefore remains possible.

V was cut by 4 bases and J by 5 bases, with 12 bases left in between. The germline gives CDR1 SGHTA, CDR2 FQGTGA. The CDR3 covers 13 residues. J is TRBJ2-7 and V is TRBV7-3; the D is unclear. The receptor comes from a man aged 40 to 75 with stage I squamous cell lung carcinoma. Material: peripheral blood, obtained before any cancer treatment. CDR3 protein: CASSSTVDHEQYF. For the CDR3, the DNA is TGTGCCAGCAGCTCCACTGTAGACCACGAGCAGTACTTC. The variable domain in full, completed from reference TRBV7-3 and TRBJ2-7, reads GAGVSQTPSNKVTEKGKYVELRCDPISGHTALYWYRQSLGQGPEFLIYFQGTGAADDSGLPNDRFFAVRPEGSVSTLKIQRTERGDSAVYLCASSSTVDHEQYFGPGTRLTVT.